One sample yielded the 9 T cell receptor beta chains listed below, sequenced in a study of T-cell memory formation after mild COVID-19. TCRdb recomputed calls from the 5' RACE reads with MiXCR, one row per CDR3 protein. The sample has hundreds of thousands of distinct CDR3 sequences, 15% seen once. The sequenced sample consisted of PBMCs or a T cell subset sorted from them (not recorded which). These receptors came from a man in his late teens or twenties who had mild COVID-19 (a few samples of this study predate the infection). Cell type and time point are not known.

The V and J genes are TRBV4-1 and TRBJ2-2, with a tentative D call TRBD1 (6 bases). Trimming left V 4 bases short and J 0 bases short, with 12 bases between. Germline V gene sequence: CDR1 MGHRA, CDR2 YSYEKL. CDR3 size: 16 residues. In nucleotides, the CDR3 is TGCGCCAGCAGCCGCCGACAGGTAGCGAACACCGGGGAGCTGTTTTTT. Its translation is CASSRRQVANTGELFF.

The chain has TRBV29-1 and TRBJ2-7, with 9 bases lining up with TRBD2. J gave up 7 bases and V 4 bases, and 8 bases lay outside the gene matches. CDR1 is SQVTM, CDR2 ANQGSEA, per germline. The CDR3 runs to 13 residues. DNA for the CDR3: TGCAGCGTTGGTGCGGGGGGGCCGGGAGAGCAGTACTTC. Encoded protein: CSVGAGGPGEQYF.

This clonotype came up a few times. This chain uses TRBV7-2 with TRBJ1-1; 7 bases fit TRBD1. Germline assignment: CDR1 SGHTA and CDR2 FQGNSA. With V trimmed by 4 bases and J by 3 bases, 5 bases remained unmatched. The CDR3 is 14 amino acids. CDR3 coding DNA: TGTGCCAGCAGCTATACAGGGGCCCACACTGAAGCTTTCTTT. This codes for CASSYTGAHTEAFF.

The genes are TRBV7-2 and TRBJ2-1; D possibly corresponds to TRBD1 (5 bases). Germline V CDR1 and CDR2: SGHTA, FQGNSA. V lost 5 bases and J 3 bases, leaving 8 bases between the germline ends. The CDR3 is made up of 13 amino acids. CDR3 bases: TGTGCCAGCAGCCAGGGTTACTACAATGAGCAGTTCTTC. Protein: CASSQGYYNEQFF.

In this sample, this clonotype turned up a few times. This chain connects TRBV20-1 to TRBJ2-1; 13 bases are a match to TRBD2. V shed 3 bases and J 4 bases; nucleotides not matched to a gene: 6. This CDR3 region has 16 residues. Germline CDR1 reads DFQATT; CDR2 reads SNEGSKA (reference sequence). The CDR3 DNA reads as TGCAGTGCTAGCCCGACTAGCGGGGGGAGATACAATGAGCAGTTCTTC. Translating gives CSASPTSGGRYNEQFF.

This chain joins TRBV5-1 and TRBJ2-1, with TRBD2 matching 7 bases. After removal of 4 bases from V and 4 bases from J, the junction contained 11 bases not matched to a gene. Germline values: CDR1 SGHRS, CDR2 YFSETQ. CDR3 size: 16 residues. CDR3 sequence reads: CASSGKASGTYNEQFF. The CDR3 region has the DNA TGCGCCAGCAGCGGAAAGGCTAGCGGAACATACAATGAGCAGTTCTTC. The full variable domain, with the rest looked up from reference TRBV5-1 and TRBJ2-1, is KAGVTQTPRYLIKTRGQQVTLSCSPISGHRSVSWYQQTPGQGLQFLFEYFSETQRNKGNFPGRFSGRQFSNSRSEMNVSTLELGDSALYLCASSGKASGTYNEQFFGPGTRLTVL.

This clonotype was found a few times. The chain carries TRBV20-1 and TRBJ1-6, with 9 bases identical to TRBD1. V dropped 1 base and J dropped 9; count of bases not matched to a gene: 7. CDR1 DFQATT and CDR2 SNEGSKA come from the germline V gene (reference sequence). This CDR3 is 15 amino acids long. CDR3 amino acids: CSARVPGQGLSPLHF. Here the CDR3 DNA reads TGCAGTGCTAGAGTTCCGGGACAGGGACTTTCACCCCTCCACTTT.

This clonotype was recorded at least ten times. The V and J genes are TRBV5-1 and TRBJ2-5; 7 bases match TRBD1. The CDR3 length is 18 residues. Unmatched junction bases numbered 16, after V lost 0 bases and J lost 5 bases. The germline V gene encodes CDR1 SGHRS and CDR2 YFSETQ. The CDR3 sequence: CASSLEGQRDRAEETQYF. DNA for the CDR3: TGCGCCAGCAGCTTGGAAGGCCAAAGAGACAGGGCCGAGGAGACCCAGTACTTC. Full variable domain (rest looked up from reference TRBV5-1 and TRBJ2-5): KAGVTQTPRYLIKTRGQQVTLSCSPISGHRSVSWYQQTPGQGLQFLFEYFSETQRNKGNFPGRFSGRQFSNSRSEMNVSTLELGDSALYLCASSLEGQRDRAEETQYFGPGTRLLVL.

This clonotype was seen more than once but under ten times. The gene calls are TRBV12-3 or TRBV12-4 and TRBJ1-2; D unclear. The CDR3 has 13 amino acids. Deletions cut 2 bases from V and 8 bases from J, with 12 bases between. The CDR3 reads CASSLSPASGYTF. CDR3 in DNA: TGTGCCAGCAGTTTATCCCCCGCGTCCGGCTACACCTTC.